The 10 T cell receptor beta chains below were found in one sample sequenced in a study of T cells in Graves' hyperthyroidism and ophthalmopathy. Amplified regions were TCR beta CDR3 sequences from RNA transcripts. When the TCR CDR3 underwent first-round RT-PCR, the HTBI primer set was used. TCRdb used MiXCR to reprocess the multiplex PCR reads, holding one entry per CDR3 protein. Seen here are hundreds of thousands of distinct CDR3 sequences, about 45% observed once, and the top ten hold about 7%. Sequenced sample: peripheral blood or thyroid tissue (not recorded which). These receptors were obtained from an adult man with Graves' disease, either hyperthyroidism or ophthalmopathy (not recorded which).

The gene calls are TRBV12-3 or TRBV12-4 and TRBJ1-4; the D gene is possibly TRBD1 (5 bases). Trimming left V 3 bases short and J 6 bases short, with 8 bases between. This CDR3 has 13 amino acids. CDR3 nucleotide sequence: TGTGCCAGCAGTTTTTTCAGGGATGAAAAACTGTTTTTT. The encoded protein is CASSFFRDEKLFF.

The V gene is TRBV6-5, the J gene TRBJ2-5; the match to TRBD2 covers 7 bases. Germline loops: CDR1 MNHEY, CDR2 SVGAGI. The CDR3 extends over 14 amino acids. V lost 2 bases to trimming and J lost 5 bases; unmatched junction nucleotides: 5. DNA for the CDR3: TGTGCCAGCAGTTACGGGGGGGGAGGGGAGACCCAGTACTTC. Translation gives CASSYGGGGETQYF.

CDR3 coding DNA: TGTGCCATCAGTGGGGAGGGGCTTGGCAATCAGCCCCAGCATTTT. It is translated as CAISGEGLGNQPQHF. The chain couples TRBV10-3 to TRBJ1-5; tentatively, D is TRBD1 (5 bases). CDR1 and CDR2 from the germline V gene are ENHRY and SYGVKD. The length of the CDR3 is 15 residues. V lost 4 bases, J lost 2 bases, and 12 bases lay in between.

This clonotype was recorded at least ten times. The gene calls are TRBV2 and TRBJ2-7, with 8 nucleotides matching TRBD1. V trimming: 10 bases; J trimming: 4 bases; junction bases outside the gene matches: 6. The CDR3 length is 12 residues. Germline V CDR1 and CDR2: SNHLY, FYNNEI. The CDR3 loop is CATGQGVYEQYF. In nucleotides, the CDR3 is TGTGCCACCGGACAGGGCGTGTACGAGCAGTACTTC.

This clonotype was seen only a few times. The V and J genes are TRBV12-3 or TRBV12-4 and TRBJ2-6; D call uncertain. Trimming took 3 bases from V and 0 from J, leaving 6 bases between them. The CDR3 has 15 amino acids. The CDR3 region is CASSFADSGANVLTF. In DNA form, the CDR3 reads TGTGCCAGCAGTTTTGCGGACTCTGGGGCCAACGTCCTGACTTTC.

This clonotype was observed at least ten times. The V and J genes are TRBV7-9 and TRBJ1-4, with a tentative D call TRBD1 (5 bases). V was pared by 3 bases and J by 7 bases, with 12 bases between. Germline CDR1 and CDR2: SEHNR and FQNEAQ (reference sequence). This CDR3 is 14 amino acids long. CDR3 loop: CASSFDQGVEKLFF. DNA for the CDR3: TGTGCCAGCAGCTTTGATCAGGGAGTTGAAAAACTGTTTTTT.

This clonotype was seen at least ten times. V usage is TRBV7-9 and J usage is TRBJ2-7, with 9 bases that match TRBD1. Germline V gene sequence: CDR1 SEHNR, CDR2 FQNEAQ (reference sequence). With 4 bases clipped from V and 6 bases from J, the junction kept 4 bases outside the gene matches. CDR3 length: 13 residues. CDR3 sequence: CASSYGTGFEQYF. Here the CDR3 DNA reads TGTGCCAGCAGCTACGGGACAGGGTTCGAGCAGTACTTC.

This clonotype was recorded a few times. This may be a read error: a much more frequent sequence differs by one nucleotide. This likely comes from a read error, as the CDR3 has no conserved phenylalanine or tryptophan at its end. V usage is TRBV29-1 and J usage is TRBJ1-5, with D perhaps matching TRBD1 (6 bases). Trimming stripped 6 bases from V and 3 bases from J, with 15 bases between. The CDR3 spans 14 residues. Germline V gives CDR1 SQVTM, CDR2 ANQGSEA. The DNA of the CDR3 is TGCAGCGTAGCCCAGGGGAACTTCAATCAGCCCCAGCATCTT. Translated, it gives CSVAQGNFNQPQHL.

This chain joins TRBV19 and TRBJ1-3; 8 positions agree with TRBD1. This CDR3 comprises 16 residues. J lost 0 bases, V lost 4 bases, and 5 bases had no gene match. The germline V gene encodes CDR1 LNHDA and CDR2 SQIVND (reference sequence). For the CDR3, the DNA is TGTGCCAGTAGTACCGGACAGGGATTCTCTGGAAACACCATATATTTT. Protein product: CASSTGQGFSGNTIYF.

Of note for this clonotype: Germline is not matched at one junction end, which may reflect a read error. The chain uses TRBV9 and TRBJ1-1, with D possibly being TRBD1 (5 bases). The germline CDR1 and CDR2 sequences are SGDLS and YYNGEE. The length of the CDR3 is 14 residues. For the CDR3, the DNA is TGTGCCAGCAGCGTAGGGTTGGACAACACTAAAGCTTTCTTT. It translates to CASSVGLDNTKAFF.